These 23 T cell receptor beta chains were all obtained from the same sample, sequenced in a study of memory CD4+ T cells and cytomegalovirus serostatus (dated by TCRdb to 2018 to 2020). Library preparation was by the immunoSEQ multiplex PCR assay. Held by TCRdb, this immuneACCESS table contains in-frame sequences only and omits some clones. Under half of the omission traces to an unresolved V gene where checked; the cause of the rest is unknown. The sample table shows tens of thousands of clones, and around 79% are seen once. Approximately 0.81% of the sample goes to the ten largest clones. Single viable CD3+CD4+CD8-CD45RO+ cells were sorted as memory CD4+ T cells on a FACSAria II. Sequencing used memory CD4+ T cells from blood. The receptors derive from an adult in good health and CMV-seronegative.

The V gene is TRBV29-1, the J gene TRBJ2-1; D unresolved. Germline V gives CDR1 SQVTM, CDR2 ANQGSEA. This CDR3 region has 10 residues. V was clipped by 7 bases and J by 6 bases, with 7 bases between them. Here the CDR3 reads CSAISNEQFF. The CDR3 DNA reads TGCAGCGCAATTTCCAATGAGCAGTTCTTC.

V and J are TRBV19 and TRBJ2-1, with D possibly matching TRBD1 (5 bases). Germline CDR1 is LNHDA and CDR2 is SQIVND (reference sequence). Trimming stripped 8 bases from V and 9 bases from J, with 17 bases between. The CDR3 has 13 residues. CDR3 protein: CASHRGVSGEQFF. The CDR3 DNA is TGTGCCAGTCATAGGGGTGTTTCGGGTGAGCAGTTCTTC.

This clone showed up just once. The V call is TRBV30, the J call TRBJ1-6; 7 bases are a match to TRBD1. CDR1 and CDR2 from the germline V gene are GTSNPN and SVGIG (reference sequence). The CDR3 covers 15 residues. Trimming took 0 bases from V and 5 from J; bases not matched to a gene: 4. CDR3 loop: CAWSVLDRDNSPLHF. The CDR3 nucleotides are TGTGCCTGGAGTGTACTCGACAGGGATAATTCACCCCTCCACTTT. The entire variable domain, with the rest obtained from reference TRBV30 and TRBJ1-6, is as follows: SQTIHQWPATLVQPVGSPLSLECTVEGTSNPNLYWYRQAAGRGLQLLFYSVGIGQISSEVPQNLSASRPQDRQFILSSKKLLLSDSGFYLCAWSVLDRDNSPLHFGNGTRLTVT.

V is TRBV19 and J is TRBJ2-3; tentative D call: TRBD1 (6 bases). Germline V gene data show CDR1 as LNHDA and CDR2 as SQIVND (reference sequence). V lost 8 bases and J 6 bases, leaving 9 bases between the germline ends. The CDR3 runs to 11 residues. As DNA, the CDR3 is TGTGCCAGTGGACAGTCTGATACGCAGTATTTT. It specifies CASGQSDTQYF.

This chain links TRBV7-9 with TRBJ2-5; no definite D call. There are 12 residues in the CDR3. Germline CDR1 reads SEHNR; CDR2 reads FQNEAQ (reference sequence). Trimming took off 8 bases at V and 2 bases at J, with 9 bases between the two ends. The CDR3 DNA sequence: TGTGCCAGCCGGTCAAGGCAAGAGACCCAGTACTTC. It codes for CASRSRQETQYF.

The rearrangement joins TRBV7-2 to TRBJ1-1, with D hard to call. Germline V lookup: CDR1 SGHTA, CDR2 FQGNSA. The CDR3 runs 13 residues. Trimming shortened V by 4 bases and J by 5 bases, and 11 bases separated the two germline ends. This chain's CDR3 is CASSSAGTTEAFF. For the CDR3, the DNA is TGTGCCAGCAGCTCCGCAGGAACTACTGAAGCTTTCTTT. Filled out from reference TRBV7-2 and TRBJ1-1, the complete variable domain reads GAGVSQSPSNKVTEKGKDVELRCDPISGHTALYWYRQSLGQGLEFLIYFQGNSAPDKSGLPSDRFSAERTGGSVSTLTIQRTQQEDSAVYLCASSSAGTTEAFFGQGTRLTVV.

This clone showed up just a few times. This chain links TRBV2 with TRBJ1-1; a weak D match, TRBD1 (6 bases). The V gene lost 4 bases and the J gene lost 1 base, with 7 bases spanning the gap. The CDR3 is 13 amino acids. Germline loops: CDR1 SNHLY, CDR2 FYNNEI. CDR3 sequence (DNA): TGTGCCAGCAGTGTACAGGGGAACACTGAAGCTTTCTTT. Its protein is CASSVQGNTEAFF.

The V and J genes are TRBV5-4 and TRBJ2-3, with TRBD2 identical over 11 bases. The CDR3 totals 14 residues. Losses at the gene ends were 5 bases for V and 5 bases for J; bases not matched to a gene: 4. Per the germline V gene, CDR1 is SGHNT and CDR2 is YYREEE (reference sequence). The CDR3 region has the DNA TGTGCCAGCAGTGCGGGACTAGCGGTAGATACGCAGTATTTT. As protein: CASSAGLAVDTQYF.

This chain's CDR3 is CASGAYQETQYF. The DNA of the CDR3 is TGTGCCAGCGGGGCTTACCAAGAGACCCAGTACTTC. The rearrangement uses TRBV7-2 and TRBJ2-5; maybe TRBD1 (5 bases). The germline gives CDR1 SGHTA, CDR2 FQGNSA. Trimming pared 8 bases from V and 0 bases from J, leaving 7 bases between. The CDR3 length is 12 residues.

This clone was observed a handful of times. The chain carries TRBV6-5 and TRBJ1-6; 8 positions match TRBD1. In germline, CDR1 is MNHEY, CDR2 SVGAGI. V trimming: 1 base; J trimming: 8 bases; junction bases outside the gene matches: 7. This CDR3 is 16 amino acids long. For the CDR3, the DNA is TGTGCCAGCAGTTACTTGGACAGGGTTGAAGATTCACCCCTCCACTTT. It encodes CASSYLDRVEDSPLHF.

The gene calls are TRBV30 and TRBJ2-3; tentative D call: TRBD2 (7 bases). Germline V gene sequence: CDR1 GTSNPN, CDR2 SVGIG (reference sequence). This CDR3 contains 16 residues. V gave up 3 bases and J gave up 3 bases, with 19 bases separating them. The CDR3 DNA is TGTGCCTGGAGGATTTCCGGGGGGCATGTAACAGATACGCAGTATTTT. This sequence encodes CAWRISGGHVTDTQYF.

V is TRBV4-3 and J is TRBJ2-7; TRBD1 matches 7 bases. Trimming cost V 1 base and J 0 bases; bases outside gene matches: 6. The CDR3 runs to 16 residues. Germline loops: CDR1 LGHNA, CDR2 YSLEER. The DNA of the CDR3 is TGCGCCAGCAGCCAAGCCTGGGGACAGAGCTCCTACGAGCAGTACTTC. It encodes CASSQAWGQSSYEQYF.

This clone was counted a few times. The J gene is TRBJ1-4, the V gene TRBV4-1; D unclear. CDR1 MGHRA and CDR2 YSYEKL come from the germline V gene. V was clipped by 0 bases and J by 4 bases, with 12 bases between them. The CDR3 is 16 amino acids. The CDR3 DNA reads TGCGCCAGCAGCCAAGATATAAGGGCTAGTAATGAAAAACTGTTTTTT. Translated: CASSQDIRASNEKLFF.

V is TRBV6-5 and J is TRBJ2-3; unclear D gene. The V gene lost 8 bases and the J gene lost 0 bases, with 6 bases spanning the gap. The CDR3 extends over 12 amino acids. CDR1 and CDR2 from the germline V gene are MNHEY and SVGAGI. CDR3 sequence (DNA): TGTGCCAGCGTTTCTAGCACAGATACGCAGTATTTT. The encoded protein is CASVSSTDTQYF.

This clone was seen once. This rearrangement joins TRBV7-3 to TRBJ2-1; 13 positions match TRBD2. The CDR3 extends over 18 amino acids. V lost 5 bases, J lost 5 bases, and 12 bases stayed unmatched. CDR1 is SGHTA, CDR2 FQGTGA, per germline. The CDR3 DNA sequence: TGTGCCAGCAGCCCCTGGGGGATGGGGACTAGCGGGGACAATGAGCAGTTCTTC. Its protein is CASSPWGMGTSGDNEQFF.

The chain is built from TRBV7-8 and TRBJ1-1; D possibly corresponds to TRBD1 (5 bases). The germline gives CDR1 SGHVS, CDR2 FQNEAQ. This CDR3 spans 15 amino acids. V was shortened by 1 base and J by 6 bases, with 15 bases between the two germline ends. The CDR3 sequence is CASSLGGVRRAEAFF. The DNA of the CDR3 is TGTGCCAGCAGCTTAGGGGGGGTCCGGAGGGCTGAAGCTTTCTTT.

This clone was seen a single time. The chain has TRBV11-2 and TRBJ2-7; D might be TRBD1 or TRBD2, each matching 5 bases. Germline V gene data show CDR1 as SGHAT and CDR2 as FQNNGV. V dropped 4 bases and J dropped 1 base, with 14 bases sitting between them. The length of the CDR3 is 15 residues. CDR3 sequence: CASSYTGAQSYEQYF. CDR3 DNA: TGTGCCAGCAGCTATACCGGGGCTCAATCCTACGAGCAGTACTTC.

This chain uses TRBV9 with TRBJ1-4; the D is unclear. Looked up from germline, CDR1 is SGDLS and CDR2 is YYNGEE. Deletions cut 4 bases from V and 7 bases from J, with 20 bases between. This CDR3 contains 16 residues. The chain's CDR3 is CASSPEPLTQAEKLFF. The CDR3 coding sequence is TGTGCCAGCAGCCCCGAACCCCTCACCCAAGCTGAAAAACTGTTTTTT.

The DNA for the CDR3 is TGTGCCTGGAGTAGGGGACTAGCGGGTACAGATACGCAGTATTTT. As protein: CAWSRGLAGTDTQYF. The chain carries TRBV30 and TRBJ2-3, with 12 bases lining up with TRBD2. Trimming took 2 bases from V and 3 from J; bases not matched to a gene: 3. The V gene's germline CDR1 is GTSNPN and CDR2 SVGIG (reference sequence). CDR3 length: 15 amino acids.

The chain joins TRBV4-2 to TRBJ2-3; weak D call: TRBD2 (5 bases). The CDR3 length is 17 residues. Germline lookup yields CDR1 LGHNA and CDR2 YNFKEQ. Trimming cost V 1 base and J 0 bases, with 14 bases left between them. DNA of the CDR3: TGTGCCAGCAGCCAAGGTCTCGGGGTGGGCAGCACAGATACGCAGTATTTT. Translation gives CASSQGLGVGSTDTQYF.

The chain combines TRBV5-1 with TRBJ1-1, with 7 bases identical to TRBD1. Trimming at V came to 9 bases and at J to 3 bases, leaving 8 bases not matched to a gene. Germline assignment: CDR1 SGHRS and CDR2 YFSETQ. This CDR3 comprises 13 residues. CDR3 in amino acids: CATQRDSHTEAFF. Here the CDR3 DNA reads TGCGCCACCCAGAGGGACAGCCACACTGAAGCTTTCTTT.

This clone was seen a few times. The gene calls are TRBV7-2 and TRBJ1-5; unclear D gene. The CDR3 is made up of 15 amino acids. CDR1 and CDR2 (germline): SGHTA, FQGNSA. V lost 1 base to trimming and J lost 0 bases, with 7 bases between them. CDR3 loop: CASSLVHHSNQPQHF. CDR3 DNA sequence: TGTGCCAGCAGCTTAGTGCACCATAGCAATCAGCCCCAGCATTTT.

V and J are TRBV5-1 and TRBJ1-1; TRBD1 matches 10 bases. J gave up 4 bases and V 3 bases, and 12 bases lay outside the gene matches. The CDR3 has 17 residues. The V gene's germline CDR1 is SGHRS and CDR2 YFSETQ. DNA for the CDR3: TGCGCCAGCAGCTCCTGGGGGACGGGACAGGGGATCACTGAAGCTTTCTTT. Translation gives CASSSWGTGQGITEAFF.